The next 15 T cell receptor beta chains were all read from a single sample in a study of T cell responses to AZD1222 COVID-19 vaccine. Assay used: immunoSEQ multiplex PCR; TCRdb lists only in-frame clones, some missing. The table shows 120,000 to 150,000 clones, with 85% to 95% occurring only once. Specimen: peripheral blood, collected on day 0 of MenACWY control vaccination. These TCRs come from an adult in good health.

DNA of the CDR3: TGTGCCAGCAGCTTCCAGGGAAATTCACCCCTCCACTTT. Translated: CASSFQGNSPLHF. V gene TRBV5-4 combines with J gene TRBJ1-6; a possible D gene is TRBD1 (5 bases). The CDR3 is made up of 13 amino acids. The V gene's germline CDR1 is SGHNT and CDR2 YYREEE (reference sequence). V lost 2 bases and J 7 bases, leaving 7 bases between the germline ends.

This rearrangement joins TRBV5-1 to TRBJ2-5, with 7 bases that match TRBD1. The germline gives CDR1 SGHRS, CDR2 YFSETQ. The CDR3 extends over 15 amino acids. The ends lost 3 bases at V and 2 bases at J; junction bases unmatched: 7. The CDR3 sequence is CASSSAPGQQETQYF. DNA of the CDR3: TGCGCCAGCAGCTCAGCGCCGGGACAGCAAGAGACCCAGTACTTC. Filled out from reference TRBV5-1 and TRBJ2-5, the complete variable domain reads KAGVTQTPRYLIKTRGQQVTLSCSPISGHRSVSWYQQTPGQGLQFLFEYFSETQRNKGNFPGRFSGRQFSNSRSEMNVSTLELGDSALYLCASSSAPGQQETQYFGPGTRLLVL.

The chain couples TRBV11-1 to TRBJ2-7, with D possibly TRBD2 on 6 matching bases. V lost 6 bases and J lost 2, with 11 bases in between. The germline CDR1 and CDR2 sequences are SGHAT and FQDESV (reference sequence). The CDR3 length is 13 residues. In nucleotides, the CDR3 is TGTGCCAGCAGTGGGAGGAATACCTACGAGCAGTACTTC. Translating gives CASSGRNTYEQYF. Full variable domain (outside the CDR3, taken from reference TRBV11-1 and TRBJ2-7): EAEVAQSPRYKITEKSQAVAFWCDPISGHATLYWYRQILGQGPELLVQFQDESVVDDSQLPKDRFSAERLKGVDSTLKIQPAELGDSAMYLCASSGRNTYEQYFGPGTRLTVT.

The rearrangement links TRBV2 to TRBJ2-2; 9 bases map to TRBD1. J lost 5 bases, V lost 4 bases, and 14 bases had no gene match. CDR1 is SNHLY and CDR2 is FYNNEI in the germline V gene. The CDR3 sequence is 18 residues long. In DNA form, the CDR3 reads TGTGCCAGCAGTGGCCGGGACAGGGCCGTCATTTATACCGGGGAGCTGTTTTTT. Translation: CASSGRDRAVIYTGELFF.

CDR3 DNA: TGTGCCAGCAGCCCGGTGGACTGGGGGTACCAAGAGACCCAGTACTTC. Translating it yields CASSPVDWGYQETQYF. V is TRBV2 and J is TRBJ2-5; D is perhaps TRBD1 or TRBD2 (5 bases each). CDR3 length equals 16 residues. Per germline, CDR1 SNHLY and CDR2 FYNNEI. V lost 6 bases and J 0 bases, leaving 17 bases between the germline ends. The variable domain in full, with the rest retrieved from reference TRBV2 and TRBJ2-5, is EPEVTQTPSHQVTQMGQEVILRCVPISNHLYFYWYRQILGQKVEFLVSFYNNEISEKSEIFDDQFSVERPDGSNFTLKIRSTKLEDSAMYFCASSPVDWGYQETQYFGPGTRLLVL.

The chain combines TRBV24-1 with TRBJ2-5, with 9 bases aligning to TRBD2. Trimming at V came to 9 bases and at J to 1 base, leaving 11 bases not matched to a gene. The CDR3 has 16 residues. The V gene's germline CDR1 is KGHDR and CDR2 SFDVKD. The CDR3 DNA reads TGTGCCACCCACCGAGCGGCGGGAGGGCCCCAAGAGACCCAGTACTTC. It codes for CATHRAAGGPQETQYF.

The CDR3 DNA sequence: TGTGCCACCAGCAGAGATCGAGGACTAGCGTCGAGCTCCTACAATGAGCAGTTCTTC. Translation gives CATSRDRGLASSSYNEQFF. The chain links TRBV15 to TRBJ2-1; 9 bases line up with TRBD2. CDR3 length: 19 residues. Per germline, CDR1 LNHNV and CDR2 YYDKDF (reference sequence). V trimming: 0 bases; J trimming: 0 bases; junction bases outside the gene matches: 9.

The gene calls are TRBV12-3 or TRBV12-4 and TRBJ1-1; no clear D. Trimming stripped 8 bases from V and 4 bases from J, with 11 bases between. There are 12 residues in the CDR3. For the CDR3, the DNA is TGTGCCAGCGGGGAAATGGGCACTGAAGCTTTCTTT. Its protein is CASGEMGTEAFF.

The CDR3 DNA sequence: TGTGCCATCAGTGAGGCACAGGGAATACGGTCACCCCTCCACTTT. It codes for CAISEAQGIRSPLHF. The J gene is TRBJ1-6, the V gene TRBV10-3; D is possibly TRBD1 (6 bases). CDR1 and CDR2 from the germline V gene are ENHRY and SYGVKD. V lost 2 bases and J lost 10, with 15 bases in between. The CDR3 loop spans 15 amino acids.

The chain has TRBV3-1 (or the pseudogene TRBV3-2) and TRBJ1-5; D is uncertain. The V end lost 3 bases, the J end lost 1 base, and 10 bases lay between the germline ends. CDR3 length: 15 residues. Germline V gene lookup returns CDR1 LGHDT and CDR2 YNNKEL (reference sequence). CDR3 region: CASSHSVWSNQPQHF. In nucleotides, the CDR3 is TGTGCCAGCAGCCATAGCGTTTGGAGCAATCAGCCCCAGCATTTT.

The rearrangement uses TRBV20-1 and TRBJ1-1; D unclear. The V end lost 3 bases, the J end lost 5 bases, and 10 bases lay between the germline ends. The CDR3 is 12 amino acids. The germline CDR1 and CDR2 sequences are DFQATT and SNEGSKA (reference sequence). The DNA for the CDR3 is TGCAGTGCTAGTCGTGCCTCAACTGAAGCTTTCTTT. As protein: CSASRASTEAFF.

As for this clone: Other DNA sequences in the same sample also yield this CDR3. The gene calls are TRBV12-3 or TRBV12-4 and TRBJ1-5; no definite D call. There are 12 residues in the CDR3. The germline V and J ends were trimmed by 6 bases and 2 bases, with 5 bases remaining between them. CDR3 sequence reads: CASSLGNQPQHF. The CDR3 coding sequence is TGTGCCAGCAGCCTCGGCAATCAGCCCCAGCATTTT.

The genes are TRBV2 and TRBJ1-1, with 11 bases identical to TRBD1. J was trimmed by 5 bases and V by 6 bases; bases with no gene match: 8. CDR3 size: 15 residues. Germline loops: CDR1 SNHLY, CDR2 FYNNEI. The CDR3 DNA is TGTGCCAGCAGCTTGGACAGGGGGCAGGGGACTGAAGCTTTCTTT. This encodes CASSLDRGQGTEAFF.

The chain has TRBV5-4 and TRBJ2-1; 8 bases line up with TRBD1. Per germline, CDR1 SGHNT and CDR2 YYREEE (reference sequence). V was pared by 4 bases and J by 7 bases, with 7 bases of the junction left unmatched. CDR3 length: 14 residues. CDR3 coding DNA: TGTGCCAGCAGCCAACAAGACAGGGGAAATGAGCAGTTCTTC. Residues: CASSQQDRGNEQFF.

This chain links TRBV3-1 (or the pseudogene TRBV3-2) with TRBJ2-3; D uncertain. The CDR3 runs to 14 residues. Germline V gene sequence: CDR1 LGHDT, CDR2 YNNKEL (reference sequence). The V and J ends lost 3 bases and 10 bases respectively, with 17 bases between them. DNA of the CDR3: TGTGCCAGCAGCCAGCCTGACTTGGCTAGGTCGCAGTATTTT. It yields the protein CASSQPDLARSQYF.